These 18 T cell receptor beta chains originate from one sample sequenced in a study of liver allograft versus peripheral blood T cells. Whole-study context: Repertoires of T cell receptors in transplanted livers were compared with recipients' peripheral blood repertoires.

MiXCR, applied by TCRdb to the reads, yields one record per CDR3 protein. The table records about 13,000 distinct CDR3 sequences, approximately 17% of them present only once. Source of these receptors: a human patient who had a liver transplant. Some T cells may originate from the graft donor.

This clonotype is medium-sized (0.01 to 0.1%). V usage is TRBV29-1 and J usage is TRBJ2-3; no firm D call. The CDR3 totals 14 residues. V was trimmed by 4 bases and J by 0 bases, leaving 11 bases between them. Germline loops: CDR1 SQVTM, CDR2 ANQGSEA. Here the CDR3 DNA reads TGCAGCGTTGTAAATCGACAAAGCACAGATACGCAGTATTTT. It codes for CSVVNRQSTDTQYF.

By sample share, this clonotype is medium-sized (0.01 to 0.1%). The chain combines TRBV18 with TRBJ2-1, with 9 bases lining up with TRBD2. Germline trimming cut 0 bases from V and 8 bases from J; bases unmatched to any gene: 11. The CDR3 contains 17 residues. The germline V gene has CDR1 KGHSH and CDR2 LQKENI. In DNA, the CDR3 is TGTGCCAGCTCACCACCGGTATTTAGCGGGAGAGGTGATGAGCAGTTCTTC. Protein sequence: CASSPPVFSGRGDEQFF.

This clonotype is medium-sized in the sample. The chain has TRBV6-5 and TRBJ1-6, with 9 nucleotides matching TRBD1. The germline gives CDR1 MNHEY, CDR2 SVGAGI. V lost 2 bases, J lost 7 bases, and 6 bases stayed unmatched. CDR3 length: 16 amino acids. CDR3 DNA: TGTGCCAGCAGTTACGGGGGGACAGGGCGGAATTCACCCCTCCACTTT. Translated, it gives CASSYGGTGRNSPLHF.

This clonotype showed up just a few times. The rearrangement joins TRBV12-3 or TRBV12-4 to TRBJ2-1; D is unclear. This CDR3 region has 11 residues. V gave up 5 bases and J gave up 7 bases, with 6 bases separating them. The CDR3 nucleotides are TGTGCCAGCAGTCCCCAAAATGAGCAGTTCTTC. As protein: CASSPQNEQFF.

This clonotype counts as medium-sized (0.01 to 0.1%). The genes are TRBV6-1 and TRBJ1-2; D is perhaps TRBD1 (5 bases). The CDR3 runs 13 residues. CDR1 MNHNS and CDR2 SASEGT come from the germline V gene. V shed 2 bases and J shed 3 bases, with 7 bases lying between them. The CDR3 here is CASSELTDYGYTF. CDR3 nucleotide sequence: TGTGCCAGCAGTGAATTGACAGACTATGGCTACACCTTC.

This clonotype was counted many times. The chain joins TRBV7-2 to TRBJ2-1; no clear D. V shed 0 bases and J shed 6 bases, with 9 bases lying between them. Germline lookup yields CDR1 SGHTA and CDR2 FQGNSA. This CDR3 is built from 14 residues. Here the CDR3 DNA reads TGTGCCAGCAGCTTAGCGCGAGACGTCAATGAGCAGTTCTTC. Translating it yields CASSLARDVNEQFF.

This clonotype came up a few times. V is TRBV20-1 and J is TRBJ2-1, with 9 bases lining up with TRBD1. The germline V gene encodes CDR1 DFQATT and CDR2 SNEGSKA (reference sequence). The CDR3 sequence is 14 residues long. After removal of 6 bases from V and 3 bases from J, the junction contained 6 bases not matched to a gene. CDR3 sequence: CSARPGQGYNEQFF. CDR3 DNA sequence: TGCAGTGCAAGGCCGGGACAGGGCTACAATGAGCAGTTCTTC.

This clonotype is categorized as medium-sized. The V and J genes are TRBV10-3 and TRBJ2-7; no clear D. The CDR3 runs to 11 residues. The germline gives CDR1 ENHRY, CDR2 SYGVKD. Deletions cut 6 bases from V and 4 bases from J, with 7 bases between. The CDR3 region is CAISKDYEQYF. The CDR3 nucleotides are TGTGCCATCAGCAAGGATTACGAGCAGTACTTC.

The V and J genes are TRBV12-3 or TRBV12-4 and TRBJ2-7; 8 nucleotides agree with TRBD2. Trimming at V came to 5 bases and at J to 6 bases, leaving 6 bases not matched to a gene. CDR3 length equals 13 residues. Written as DNA, the CDR3 is TGTGCCAGCAGTACCGGGACTAGGGGCGAGCAGTACTTC. It is translated as CASSTGTRGEQYF.

This clonotype was recorded at least ten times. The chain employs TRBV7-2 and TRBJ1-5; D is unresolved. Looked up from germline, CDR1 is SGHTA and CDR2 is FQGNSA. The CDR3 covers 19 residues. Trimming shortened V by 5 bases and J by 0 bases, and 23 bases separated the two germline ends. CDR3 sequence: CASSATGRNTVYSNQPQHF. Here the CDR3 DNA reads TGTGCCAGCAGCGCAACCGGGCGCAATACGGTATATAGCAATCAGCCCCAGCATTTT. The variable domain in full, with the rest retrieved from reference TRBV7-2 and TRBJ1-5, is GAGVSQSPSNKVTEKGKDVELRCDPISGHTALYWYRQSLGQGLEFLIYFQGNSAPDKSGLPSDRFSAERTGGSVSTLTIQRTQQEDSAVYLCASSATGRNTVYSNQPQHFGDGTRLSIL.

This clonotype qualifies as medium-sized (0.01 to 0.1%). The J gene is TRBJ2-2, the V gene TRBV18; the D is unclear. This CDR3 comprises 15 residues. Germline V lookup: CDR1 KGHSH, CDR2 LQKENI. Trimming left V 3 bases short and J 0 bases short, with 8 bases between. The CDR3 here is CASSPRQANTGELFF. Written as DNA, the CDR3 is TGTGCCAGCTCACCGAGGCAGGCGAACACCGGGGAGCTGTTTTTT.

By sample share, this clonotype is medium-sized. This chain links TRBV24-1 with TRBJ2-1; a possible D gene is TRBD1 (5 bases). CDR3 size: 13 residues. Trimming cost V 2 bases and J 10 bases, with 11 bases left between them. Germline values: CDR1 KGHDR, CDR2 SFDVKD. The CDR3 DNA follows: TGTGCCACCAGTGATTCAGTGGGGCGCGAGCAGTTCTTC. Translation: CATSDSVGREQFF.

The CDR3 sequence is CASSETGGVETQYF. DNA of the CDR3: TGTGCCAGCAGTGAAACAGGGGGCGTAGAGACCCAGTACTTC. V is TRBV27 and J is TRBJ2-5; 9 bases agree with TRBD1. The junction had 5 bases not matched to a gene; V was cut back by 5 bases and J by 4 bases. The germline gives CDR1 MNHEY, CDR2 SMNVEV (reference sequence). This CDR3 contains 14 residues.

The chain couples TRBV19 to TRBJ1-4; the D is unclear. Trimming removed 4 bases at V and 8 bases at J, with 14 bases between. This CDR3 is built from 14 residues. Germline V gives CDR1 LNHDA, CDR2 SQIVND (reference sequence). In DNA, the CDR3 is TGTGCCAGTAGTACGGCGGGGTTTTGGGAAAAACTGTTTTTT. It codes for CASSTAGFWEKLFF.

This clonotype showed up many times. The V call is TRBV7-2, the J call TRBJ1-4, with D perhaps TRBD1 (6 bases). CDR3 length: 13 residues. Deletions cut 6 bases from V and 3 bases from J, with 8 bases between. The germline V gene encodes CDR1 SGHTA and CDR2 FQGNSA. CDR3 region: CASSSGANEKLFF. In DNA form, the CDR3 reads TGTGCCAGCAGTTCAGGGGCTAATGAAAAACTGTTTTTT. Full variable domain (remainder filled in from reference TRBV7-2 and TRBJ1-4): GAGVSQSPSNKVTEKGKDVELRCDPISGHTALYWYRQSLGQGLEFLIYFQGNSAPDKSGLPSDRFSAERTGGSVSTLTIQRTQQEDSAVYLCASSSGANEKLFFGSGTQLSVL.

The CDR3 region has the DNA TGCAGTGCTAGGCCCAGGGACGGCCCAAGTGGCTACACCTTC. Its protein product is CSARPRDGPSGYTF. The V gene is TRBV20-1, the J gene TRBJ1-2; possibly TRBD1 for D (5 bases). Germline V gene lookup returns CDR1 DFQATT and CDR2 SNEGSKA (reference sequence). The CDR3 has 14 residues. V shed 3 bases and J shed 7 bases, with 18 bases lying between them.

The V gene is TRBV5-6, the J gene TRBJ2-1; D assignment may be TRBD1 or TRBD2 (5 bases each). Trimming left V 1 base short and J 2 bases short, with 16 bases between. CDR1 and CDR2 (germline): SGHDT, YYEEEE. This CDR3 is built from 17 residues. The CDR3 region has the DNA TGTGCCAGCAGCTTGCCGGGACCCATTGGGGCCTACAATGAGCAGTTCTTC. Protein: CASSLPGPIGAYNEQFF.

This clonotype occurred many times. This chain joins TRBV6-5 and TRBJ1-6; a weak D match, TRBD1 (5 bases). The CDR3 is 15 amino acids. Germline-derived CDR1 and CDR2 are MNHEY and SVGAGI. Trimming left V 5 bases short and J 1 base short, with 9 bases between. The DNA of the CDR3 is TGTGCCAGCAGTGGGACCGGGTCCTATAATTCACCCCTCCACTTT. Translating it yields CASSGTGSYNSPLHF.